This T cell receptor beta chain was sequenced in a study of T cell changes during pregnancy in multiple sclerosis (dated by TCRdb to between 2018 and 2021). For context, the study as a whole: The study examined how the T cell repertoire changed over the course of pregnancy in women with multiple sclerosis.

The library was produced with the immunoSEQ multiplex PCR assay. Sourced from immuneACCESS, this table was stored by TCRdb with only in-frame sequences that have V and J called. A share of the clones is absent; for the studies checked, an unresolved V gene accounts for under half, and the remainder has no known explanation. This sample comprises about 29,000 clones, 85% to 95% of them detected only once. Of the sample, 5.7% falls within the top ten clones. On this clone: Its antigen is unknown. Base quality data are lacking; no much larger clone is found one base away.

Here the sequenced sample was CD8+ T cells from peripheral blood mononuclear cells, taken before pregnancy. The TCR sequence derives from a female donor with multiple sclerosis, enrolled in a pregnancy study.

The encoded CDR3 is CASSTFLALKETQYF. The nucleotides read TGTGCCAGCAGCACCTTCCTAGCGCTTAAAGAGACCCAGTACTTC. Recombination linked TRBV2 to TRBJ2-5, with TRBD2 perhaps the D gene, on 6 matching bases. V was cut back by 6 bases and J by 3 bases, leaving a gap of 17 bases between them. From a lookup of the germline V gene, CDR1 and CDR2 are SNHLY and FYNNEI. The CDR3 sequence holds 15 residues, the cysteine and phenylalanine included. The retained sequence is limited to the CDR3, 45 bases, with the frame set at the first base.